The 14 T cell receptor beta chains listed next were all sequenced from one sample in a study of T-cell reconstitution after alpha-beta-depleted transplantation in children. It was with unique molecular identifiers that the TCRbeta library was prepared. TCRdb passed the PCR reads through MiXCR, listing each CDR3 protein once. The repertoire includes some 200,000 distinct CDR3 sequences, around 7.7% of them detected once, and 35% to 45% sits in the top ten. Sample: PBMCs, mostly from graft donor cells, taken 360 days after TCRalphabeta/CD19-depleted stem cell transplant. All receptors come from a male patient between 2 and 10 years old who had a stem cell transplant for acute myeloid leukemia, so the T cells may come from the graft donor.

In its sample, this clonotype was seen a few times. J is TRBJ2-3 and V is TRBV18; maybe TRBD1 (5 bases). Per germline, CDR1 KGHSH and CDR2 LQKENI. The CDR3 covers 13 residues. The ends were cut back, 2 bases at V and 4 bases at J, with 7 bases in the middle. The CDR3 protein is CASSPSGPDTQYF. Here the CDR3 DNA reads TGTGCCAGCTCACCATCAGGGCCAGATACGCAGTATTTT. The whole variable domain, remainder taken from reference TRBV18 and TRBJ2-3, is NAGVMQNPRHLVRRRGQEARLRCSPMKGHSHVYWYRQLPEEGLKFMVYLQKENIIDESGMPKERFSAEFPKEGPSILRIQQVVRGDSAAYFCASSPSGPDTQYFGPGTRLTVL.

The genes are TRBV5-1 and TRBJ2-1; the match to TRBD1 covers 7 bases. Germline trimming cut 4 bases from V and 0 bases from J; bases unmatched to any gene: 7. Germline-derived CDR1 and CDR2 are SGHRS and YFSETQ. This CDR3 contains 16 residues. CDR3 nucleotides: TGCGCCAGCAGCCGCTACCGGGACAGCTCCTACAATGAGCAGTTCTTC. The encoded protein is CASSRYRDSSYNEQFF.

This clonotype was seen a few times. The V call is TRBV5-1, the J call TRBJ2-7, with TRBD1 matching over 8 bases. V lost 3 bases and J lost 6; bases outside the gene matches: 8. The CDR3 spans 14 residues. Per the germline V gene, CDR1 is SGHRS and CDR2 is YFSETQ. Here the CDR3 DNA reads TGCGCCAGCAGCTCGGACAGGGACACGGGCGAGCAGTACTTC. This sequence encodes CASSSDRDTGEQYF.

Here the CDR3 reads CASSFDRDNSPLHF. In DNA, the CDR3 is TGTGCCAGCAGCTTCGACAGGGATAATTCACCCCTCCACTTT. V usage is TRBV7-3 and J usage is TRBJ1-6; 7 bases line up with TRBD1. CDR1 and CDR2 from the germline V gene are SGHTA and FQGTGA. V lost 3 bases to trimming and J lost 5 bases; unmatched junction nucleotides: 1. The CDR3 is 14 residues long.

This chain joins TRBV4-1 and TRBJ1-5; D is ambiguous. CDR1 and CDR2 (germline): MGHRA, YSYEKL. The CDR3 contains 16 residues. V was cut by 1 base and J by 3 bases, with 13 bases left in between. Here the CDR3 reads CASSQVRTTFNQPQHF. The CDR3 region has the DNA TGCGCCAGCAGCCAAGTGCGGACGACCTTCAATCAGCCCCAGCATTTT.

Only a few counts were recorded for this clonotype. The chain recombines TRBV6-5 with TRBJ2-5; 9 nucleotides align to TRBD2. V lost 0 bases and J lost 4; bases outside the gene matches: 3. The CDR3 has 15 residues. Germline values: CDR1 MNHEY, CDR2 SVGAGI. The CDR3 DNA sequence: TGTGCCAGCAGTTACTCAGGACTAGCGTTAGAGACCCAGTACTTC. Translation gives CASSYSGLALETQYF.

The rearrangement uses TRBV5-1 and TRBJ2-3, with TRBD2 identical over 9 bases. This CDR3 is built from 14 residues. V lost 4 bases, J lost 11 bases, and 11 bases stayed unmatched. From germline, CDR1 is SGHRS and CDR2 YFSETQ. For the CDR3, the DNA is TGCGCCAGCAGCGGTCCTAGCGGGGCCGAGAAGCAGTATTTT. As protein: CASSGPSGAEKQYF.

This clonotype has only a few counts. This chain links TRBV24-1 with TRBJ2-1; 8 nucleotides agree with TRBD2. This CDR3 has 15 amino acids. With 9 bases clipped from V and 8 bases from J, the junction kept 14 bases outside the gene matches. From germline, CDR1 is KGHDR and CDR2 SFDVKD. The DNA of the CDR3 is TGTGCCACCCAAGGGACGGGAGGGCCAAGTTATGAGCAGTTCTTC. Protein sequence: CATQGTGGPSYEQFF.

In its sample, this clonotype was seen many times. CDR3 region: CASTTYTGELFF. DNA of the CDR3: TGTGCCAGCACTACTTACACCGGGGAGCTGTTTTTT. The V gene is TRBV12-3 or TRBV12-4, the J gene TRBJ2-2, with D hard to call. CDR3 length equals 12 residues. The V gene lost 7 bases and the J gene lost 3 bases, with 6 bases spanning the gap.

This clonotype has at least ten counts. The rearrangement links TRBV5-1 to TRBJ1-1; D gene unclear. Trimming removed 2 bases from V and 0 bases from J, with 17 bases in between. CDR1 is SGHRS and CDR2 is YFSETQ in the germline V gene. This CDR3 has 17 amino acids. CDR3: CASSFNRLSEVNTEAFF. In DNA form, the CDR3 reads TGCGCCAGCAGCTTCAATAGGTTATCTGAGGTGAACACTGAAGCTTTCTTT.

The chain combines TRBV10-3 with TRBJ2-6, with D unresolved. CDR3 length: 14 amino acids. The V end lost 10 bases, the J end lost 0 bases, and 10 bases lay between the germline ends. Germline CDR1 and CDR2: ENHRY and SYGVKD. CDR3 in DNA: TGTGCCACCTCAGACCCCTCTGGGGCCAACGTCCTGACTTTC. Protein sequence: CATSDPSGANVLTF.

This clonotype was recorded a few times. V gene TRBV20-1 combines with J gene TRBJ2-4; a possible D gene is TRBD1 (6 bases). The CDR3 loop spans 17 amino acids. Trimming took off 8 bases at V and 0 bases at J, with 23 bases between the two ends. The germline V gene has CDR1 DFQATT and CDR2 SNEGSKA (reference sequence). DNA for the CDR3: TGCAGTCCCCCTTCTAGAGGGGGAGTTTTAGCCAAAAACATTCAGTACTTC. It specifies CSPPSRGGVLAKNIQYF.

This clonotype turned up a few times. The chain is built from TRBV5-1 and TRBJ1-2; D not resolved. Germline CDR1 reads SGHRS; CDR2 reads YFSETQ. Between the trimmed V and J ends, which lost 4 bases and 7 bases, there was a span of 20 bases. The CDR3 extends over 15 amino acids. The CDR3 DNA is TGCGCCAGCAGCGGGAAGGACGGCGGGAAATTTGGCTACACCTTC. Its protein product is CASSGKDGGKFGYTF. Looking up the rest from reference TRBV5-1 and TRBJ1-2 gives the full variable domain: KAGVTQTPRYLIKTRGQQVTLSCSPISGHRSVSWYQQTPGQGLQFLFEYFSETQRNKGNFPGRFSGRQFSNSRSEMNVSTLELGDSALYLCASSGKDGGKFGYTFGSGTRLTVV.

This clonotype was observed a few times. The rearrangement uses TRBV20-1 and TRBJ2-5; 8 bases are a match to TRBD2. CDR3 length: 12 amino acids. Germline trimming cut 2 bases from V and 4 bases from J; bases unmatched to any gene: 0. Germline CDR1 reads DFQATT; CDR2 reads SNEGSKA (reference sequence). The CDR3 region is CSARTSGETQYF. The DNA of the CDR3 is TGCAGTGCTAGAACTAGCGGAGAGACCCAGTACTTC.